This T cell receptor (beta chain) was obtained from a study of OX40 agonist ivuxolimab in advanced cancers. Any history of autoimmune disease or systemic immunosuppression disqualified patients. Blood samples were obtained at baseline, cycle 4 day 1, and cycle 7 day 1. V was trimmed by 7 bases and J by 5 bases, leaving 14 bases between them. CDR1 and CDR2 (germline): SEHNR, FQNEAQ (reference sequence). The CDR3 consists of 13 residues. The table came from immunoSEQ multiplex PCR; TCRdb's copy has only in-frame clones and leaves some out. This repertoire shows 22,000 or so clones, around 84% found once; its top ten account for less than 25%. Whole-study findings and limits: Normalized T-cell clonal expansion was also low in some nonresponders. The antigens recognized by the expanded peripheral T cells, that is their antigen specificity, were not determined.

This clone has just one count. Its target is unknown. The clonotype originates from an adult with an advanced solid tumor such as melanoma, head and neck, liver or kidney cancer. This sequence joins TRBV7-9 and TRBJ1-2, with D perhaps TRBD1 (5 bases). The sequencing here drew on CD4+ or CD8+ T cells sorted from blood, taken in a trial of the OX40 agonist ivuxolimab. The CDR3: CASTRDGLYGYTF. The CDR3 DNA is TGTGCCAGCACTAGGGACGGCCTATATGGCTACACCTTC.